The clone carrying this T cell receptor (beta chain) came up a few times. The CDR3 regions of TCR beta were amplified from RNA transcripts. Carried out on the TCR CDR3, a first-round RT-PCR used the HTBI primer set. TCRdb processed the multiplex PCR reads anew with MiXCR; each CDR3 protein has one entry. The sample contains 560,000 or so distinct CDR3 sequences, around 20% of which appear only once. This specimen comes from a study of T cells in Graves' hyperthyroidism and ophthalmopathy. Ophthalmopathy cases scored 3 or more on the Clinical Activity Score and 4 or more on NOSPECS grade, with duration below 3 months. For the diagnoses, clinical symptoms, serum thyroxine and TRAb, thyroid ultrasound and orbital computed tomography were used. The CDR3 runs to 13 residues. CDR1 and CDR2 (germline): SQVTM, ANQGSEA. The germline V and J ends were trimmed by 8 bases and 6 bases, with 17 bases remaining between them.

This chain links TRBV29-1 with TRBJ2-1, with D perhaps TRBD1 (6 bases). The sequenced sample was blood. This receptor was identified in a man in his forties or fifties with Graves' ophthalmopathy. The CDR3 loop is CSTITGTSNEQFF. The CDR3 DNA reads as TGCAGCACAATAACAGGGACCAGCAATGAGCAGTTCTTC.